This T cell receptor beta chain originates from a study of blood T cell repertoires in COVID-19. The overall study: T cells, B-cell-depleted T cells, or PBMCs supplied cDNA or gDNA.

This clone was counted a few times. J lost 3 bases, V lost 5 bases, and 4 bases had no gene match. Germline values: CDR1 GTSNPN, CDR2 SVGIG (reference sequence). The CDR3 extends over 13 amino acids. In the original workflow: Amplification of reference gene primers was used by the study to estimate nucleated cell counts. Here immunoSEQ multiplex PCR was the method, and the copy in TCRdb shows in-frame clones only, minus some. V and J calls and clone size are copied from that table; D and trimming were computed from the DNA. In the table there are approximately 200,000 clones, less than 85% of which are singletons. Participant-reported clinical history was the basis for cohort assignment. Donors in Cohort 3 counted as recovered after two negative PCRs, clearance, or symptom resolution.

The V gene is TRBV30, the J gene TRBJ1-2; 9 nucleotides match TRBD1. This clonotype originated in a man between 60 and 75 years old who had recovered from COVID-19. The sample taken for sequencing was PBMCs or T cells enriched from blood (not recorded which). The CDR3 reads CAWLRDRDYGYTF. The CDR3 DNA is TGTGCCTGGCTCAGGGACAGGGACTATGGCTACACCTTC.